The next 23 T cell receptor beta chains were all read from a single sample in a study of shared clonotypes between healthy human individuals. Here immunoSEQ multiplex PCR was the method, and the copy in TCRdb shows in-frame clones only, minus some. The sample lists nearly 1,000,000 clones; roughly 72% were seen once. The sample taken for sequencing was memory CD4+ T cells sorted from blood. Specified subset: CD45RA-negative fraction. The receptors shown here come from a man aged 18 to 30 in good health.

The gene calls are TRBV9 and TRBJ1-2; D is uncertain. The germline V gene has CDR1 SGDLS and CDR2 YYNGEE. The CDR3 runs 13 residues. Trimming left V 0 bases short and J 8 bases short, with 11 bases between. The CDR3 DNA reads as TGTGCCAGCAGCGTAGATGGCTATGGAGGCTACACCTTC. Residues: CASSVDGYGGYTF. The complete variable domain, with remaining parts taken from reference TRBV9 and TRBJ1-2, reads DSGVTQTPKHLITATGQRVTLRCSPRSGDLSVYWYQQSLDQGLQFLIQYYNGEERAKGNILERFSAQQFPDLHSELNLSSLELGDSALYFCASSVDGYGGYTFGSGTRLTVV.

This rearrangement joins TRBV2 to TRBJ1-1, with a possible D match to TRBD1 (6 bases). CDR3 size: 14 residues. In germline, CDR1 is SNHLY, CDR2 FYNNEI. Between the trimmed V and J ends, which lost 4 bases and 4 bases, there was a span of 13 bases. CDR3 DNA: TGTGCCAGCAGTGTTGGGAGGGGGGGCACTGAAGCTTTCTTT. Its translation: CASSVGRGGTEAFF.

The V call is TRBV11-2, the J call TRBJ1-5; D unresolved. Germline CDR1 is SGHAT and CDR2 is FQNNGV. CDR3 length equals 14 residues. V shed 0 bases and J shed 6 bases, with 9 bases lying between them. CDR3 coding DNA: TGTGCCAGCAGCTTAGATCGGTATGGTCAGCCCCAGCATTTT. Translating gives CASSLDRYGQPQHF.

The chain uses TRBV27 and TRBJ2-7, with TRBD2 identical over 15 bases. J was trimmed by 6 bases and V by 8 bases; bases with no gene match: 8. From germline, CDR1 is MNHEY and CDR2 SMNVEV (reference sequence). This CDR3 region has 15 residues. CDR3: CASGTSGGTPGEQYF. The CDR3 nucleotides are TGTGCCAGCGGGACTAGCGGGGGGACCCCTGGCGAGCAGTACTTC.

The rearrangement joins TRBV7-2 to TRBJ1-4, with a weak D call TRBD1 (6 bases). Germline V gives CDR1 SGHTA, CDR2 FQGNSA. The CDR3 has 14 amino acids. V was cut by 5 bases and J by 5 bases, with 12 bases left in between. CDR3 bases: TGTGCCAGCAGCCGAGGGGGGGAAAATGAAAAACTGTTTTTT. Its protein product is CASSRGGENEKLFF.

This chain joins TRBV7-2 and TRBJ2-7; 9 bases agree with TRBD2. The junction had 5 bases not matched to a gene; V was cut back by 2 bases and J by 3 bases. CDR3 length: 15 residues. CDR1 SGHTA and CDR2 FQGNSA come from the germline V gene. The CDR3 nucleotides read TGTGCCAGCAGCTTAAGTCGGACTAGCGTCTACGAGCAGTACTTC. The encoded protein is CASSLSRTSVYEQYF.

The CDR3 DNA is TGTGCCTGGAGTGTAGGGGTTCCCTCCTACGAGCAGTACTTC. This encodes CAWSVGVPSYEQYF. The chain recombines TRBV30 with TRBJ2-7; tentative D call: TRBD1 (5 bases). V was trimmed by 0 bases and J by 0 bases, leaving 9 bases between them. Germline lookup yields CDR1 GTSNPN and CDR2 SVGIG (reference sequence). The CDR3 totals 14 residues.

V usage is TRBV7-9 and J usage is TRBJ1-6; 8 bases align to TRBD1. The germline CDR1 and CDR2 sequences are SEHNR and FQNEAQ (reference sequence). Trimming removed 2 bases from V and 9 bases from J; junction bases left unmatched: 3. This CDR3 comprises 14 residues. DNA of the CDR3: TGTGCCAGCAGCTTACAGGGGGCAATTTCACCCCTCCACTTT. Protein product: CASSLQGAISPLHF. Together with reference TRBV7-9 and TRBJ1-6, the CDR3 gives the full variable domain: DTGVSQNPRHKITKRGQNVTFRCDPISEHNRLYWYRQTLGQGPEFLTYFQNEAQLEKSRLLSDRFSAERPKGSFSTLEIQRTEQGDSAMYLCASSLQGAISPLHFGNGTRLTVT.

This clone was picked up a small number of times. The chain is built from TRBV1 and TRBJ2-5; the table's D gene call, TRBD1, was not cross checked with the DNA. TRBV1 is termed a pseudogene. The CDR3 runs to 15 residues. CDR3 loop: CTSSHVRQKQETQYF. The CDR3 DNA sequence: TGCACCAGCAGCCATGTACGACAGAAACAAGAGACCCAGTACTTC.

This clone was counted a few times. This sequence joins TRBV6-1 and TRBJ2-1, with D unclear. The germline V gene encodes CDR1 MNHNS and CDR2 SASEGT. V lost 4 bases to trimming and J lost 6 bases, with 7 bases between them. The CDR3 is made up of 12 amino acids. In nucleotides, the CDR3 is TGTGCCAGCAGTGCCGTGCTCAATGAGCAGTTCTTC. Protein: CASSAVLNEQFF.

This clone was seen more than once but under ten times. J is TRBJ1-1 and V is TRBV7-6; possibly TRBD1 for D (6 bases). V was trimmed by 5 bases and J by 2 bases, leaving 15 bases between them. Germline loops: CDR1 SGHVS, CDR2 FNYEAQ. The CDR3 loop spans 15 amino acids. The CDR3 DNA is TGTGCCAGCAGCCCGGGTGGGGGCGGAAACACTGAAGCTTTCTTT. Its protein product is CASSPGGGGNTEAFF.

This rearrangement joins TRBV4-1 to TRBJ2-3; a weak D match, TRBD2 (6 bases). Germline-derived CDR1 and CDR2 are MGHRA and YSYEKL. The CDR3 has 17 residues. V was trimmed by 0 bases and J by 2 bases, leaving 15 bases between them. CDR3 region: CASSQDPGLTFTDTQYF. The CDR3 nucleotides are TGCGCCAGCAGCCAAGACCCCGGACTAACCTTCACAGATACGCAGTATTTT.

The chain employs TRBV6-1 and TRBJ2-7, with TRBD2 matching 14 bases. V gave up 5 bases and J gave up 9 bases; unmatched junction bases: 12. CDR1 and CDR2 (germline): MNHNS, SASEGT. CDR3 length: 16 residues. The CDR3 is CASSQVTGLAGEVQYF. The DNA for the CDR3 is TGTGCCAGCAGTCAAGTTACGGGACTAGCGGGAGAGGTGCAGTACTTC.

V usage is TRBV5-6 and J usage is TRBJ2-7, with D tentatively TRBD1 or TRBD2 (5 bases each). The V and J ends lost 4 bases and 7 bases respectively, with 12 bases between them. Per germline, CDR1 SGHDT and CDR2 YYEEEE. This CDR3 is built from 12 residues. CDR3 bases: TGTGCCAGCAGCCTTCGACAGCGGGAGCAGTACTTC. As protein: CASSLRQREQYF.

As regards this clone: Other DNA sequences in this specimen translate into the identical CDR3. V is TRBV5-1 and J is TRBJ2-7, with TRBD2 matching over 9 bases. J lost 4 bases, V lost 4 bases, and 6 bases had no gene match. Looked up from germline, CDR1 is SGHRS and CDR2 is YFSETQ. The CDR3 is 14 residues long. The CDR3 here is CASSLTSGGYEQYF. In DNA form, the CDR3 reads TGCGCCAGCAGCCTGACTAGCGGAGGGTACGAGCAGTACTTC.

The chain uses TRBV20-1 and TRBJ2-1, with D uncertain. The CDR3 has 10 residues. Germline V gene sequence: CDR1 DFQATT, CDR2 SNEGSKA (reference sequence). With 8 bases removed from V and 6 bases from J, the gap between germline ends came to 8 bases. Here the CDR3 DNA reads TGCAGTCTTATGGGCAATGAGCAGTTCTTC. This encodes CSLMGNEQFF.

In this sample, this clone turned up a few times. The chain is built from TRBV30 and TRBJ1-3; D perhaps matches TRBD1 (6 bases). Trimming pared 8 bases from V and 3 bases from J, leaving 14 bases between. The germline V gene has CDR1 GTSNPN and CDR2 SVGIG (reference sequence). The CDR3 consists of 13 residues. The CDR3 spells CARGGEVGNTIYF. CDR3 coding DNA: TGTGCCCGAGGGGGAGAGGTTGGAAACACCATATATTTT.

This sequence joins TRBV6-1 and TRBJ2-3, with TRBD2 identical over 8 bases. The CDR3 contains 13 residues. Germline loops: CDR1 MNHNS, CDR2 SASEGT. V trimming: 6 bases; J trimming: 6 bases; junction bases outside the gene matches: 5. CDR3 loop: CASSRAGVDTQYF. The CDR3 coding sequence is TGTGCCAGCAGCAGAGCGGGAGTGGATACGCAGTATTTT.

The chain couples TRBV5-1 to TRBJ2-5; 9 positions match TRBD2. Unmatched junction bases numbered 4, after V lost 2 bases and J lost 2 bases. The CDR3 contains 15 residues. Germline V lookup: CDR1 SGHRS, CDR2 YFSETQ. The CDR3 DNA sequence: TGCGCCAGCAGCTTCGGGACTAGCTTACAAGAGACCCAGTACTTC. Translating it yields CASSFGTSLQETQYF. Supplemented by reference TRBV5-1 and TRBJ2-5, the full variable domain reads KAGVTQTPRYLIKTRGQQVTLSCSPISGHRSVSWYQQTPGQGLQFLFEYFSETQRNKGNFPGRFSGRQFSNSRSEMNVSTLELGDSALYLCASSFGTSLQETQYFGPGTRLLVL.

V is TRBV30 and J is TRBJ2-7, with D possibly matching TRBD1 (6 bases). CDR1 and CDR2 from the germline V gene are GTSNPN and SVGIG (reference sequence). CDR3 length equals 13 residues. Trimming removed 5 bases from V and 6 bases from J, with 17 bases in between. CDR3 coding DNA: TGTGCCTGGGATAGAAACAGGGTAGGCGAGCAGTACTTC. It translates to CAWDRNRVGEQYF.

This clone was found a few times. The chain has TRBV6-6 and TRBJ2-7; D not resolved. Germline lookup yields CDR1 MNHNY and CDR2 SVGAGI (reference sequence). This CDR3 has 14 amino acids. V lost 2 bases to trimming and J lost 2 bases, with 10 bases between them. The CDR3 reads CASSYKDGAYEQYF. CDR3 nucleotides: TGTGCCAGCAGTTACAAGGACGGAGCCTACGAGCAGTACTTC.

Here the CDR3 reads CASSQGWLAGGGTYEQYF. The CDR3 nucleotides are TGCGCCAGCAGCCAAGGGTGGCTAGCGGGAGGAGGTACCTACGAGCAGTACTTC. The chain has TRBV4-1 and TRBJ2-7; 11 positions match TRBD2. V lost 1 base and J lost 2; bases outside the gene matches: 10. Germline CDR1 MGHRA, CDR2 YSYEKL. This CDR3 is 18 amino acids long.

The V and J genes are TRBV5-1 and TRBJ1-1; TRBD1 might be the D (6 bases). This CDR3 region has 14 residues. V was cut by 4 bases and J by 3 bases, with 13 bases left in between. Germline V lookup: CDR1 SGHRS, CDR2 YFSETQ. The CDR3 region is CASSSNRVDTEAFF. The CDR3 nucleotides are TGCGCCAGCAGCAGTAACAGGGTGGACACTGAAGCTTTCTTT. The whole variable domain, filled in from reference TRBV5-1 and TRBJ1-1, reads KAGVTQTPRYLIKTRGQQVTLSCSPISGHRSVSWYQQTPGQGLQFLFEYFSETQRNKGNFPGRFSGRQFSNSRSEMNVSTLELGDSALYLCASSSNRVDTEAFFGQGTRLTVV.